The following is a T cell receptor (beta chain) sequence with its context. No antigen is known for it. The source of the sample is a study of identical twins. Study findings and constraints: Carriage of fewer insertions was seen in abundant cord blood beta clonotypes, whereas memory repertoires showed none. It was possible that invariant MAIT and iNKT cells partly confounded the zero-insertion analyses.

TCRdb ran MiXCR on the 5' RACE reads and lists one entry per CDR3 protein. The data hold over 550,000 distinct CDR3 sequences, with roughly 7.2% observed a single time. This sample was also put to use in a study of yellow fever vaccine responses in identical twins.

The source material was PBMCs. The sequence was collected from a young woman in good health.

DNA for the CDR3: TGTGCCAGCAGTAAAACTAGCGGGGGGGCCCATGAGCAGTTCTTC. Translation gives CASSKTSGGAHEQFF. This chain joins TRBV6-1 and TRBJ2-1, with 13 bases aligning to TRBD2. Germline CDR1 reads MNHNS; CDR2 reads SASEGT. Trimming cost V 5 bases and J 8 bases; bases outside gene matches: 6. This CDR3 contains 15 residues.